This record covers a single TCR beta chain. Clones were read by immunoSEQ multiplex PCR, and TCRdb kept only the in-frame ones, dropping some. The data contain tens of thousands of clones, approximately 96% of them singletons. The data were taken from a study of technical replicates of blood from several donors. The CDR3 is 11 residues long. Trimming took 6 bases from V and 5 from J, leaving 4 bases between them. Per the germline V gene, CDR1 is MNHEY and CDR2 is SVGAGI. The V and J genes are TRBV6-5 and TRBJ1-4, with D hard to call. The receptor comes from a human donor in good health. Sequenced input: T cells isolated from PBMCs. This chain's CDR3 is CASRLNEKLFF. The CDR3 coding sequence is TGTGCCAGCAGGCTAAATGAAAAACTGTTTTTT.